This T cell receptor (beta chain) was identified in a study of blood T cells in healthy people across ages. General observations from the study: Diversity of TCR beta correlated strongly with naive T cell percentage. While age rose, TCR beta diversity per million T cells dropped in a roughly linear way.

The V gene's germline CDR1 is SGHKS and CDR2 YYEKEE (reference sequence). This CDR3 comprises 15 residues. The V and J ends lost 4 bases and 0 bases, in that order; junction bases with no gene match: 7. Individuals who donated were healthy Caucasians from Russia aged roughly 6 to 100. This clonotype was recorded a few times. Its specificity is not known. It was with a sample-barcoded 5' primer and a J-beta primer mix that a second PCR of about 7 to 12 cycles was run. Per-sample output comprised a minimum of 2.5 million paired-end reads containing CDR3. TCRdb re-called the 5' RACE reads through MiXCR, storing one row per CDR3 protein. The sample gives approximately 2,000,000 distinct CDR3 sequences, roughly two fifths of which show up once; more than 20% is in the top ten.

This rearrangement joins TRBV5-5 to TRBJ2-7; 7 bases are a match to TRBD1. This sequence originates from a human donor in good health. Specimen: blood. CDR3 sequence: CASSRIGGSSYEQYF. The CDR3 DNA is TGTGCCAGCAGCCGAATAGGGGGCAGCTCCTACGAGCAGTACTTC.